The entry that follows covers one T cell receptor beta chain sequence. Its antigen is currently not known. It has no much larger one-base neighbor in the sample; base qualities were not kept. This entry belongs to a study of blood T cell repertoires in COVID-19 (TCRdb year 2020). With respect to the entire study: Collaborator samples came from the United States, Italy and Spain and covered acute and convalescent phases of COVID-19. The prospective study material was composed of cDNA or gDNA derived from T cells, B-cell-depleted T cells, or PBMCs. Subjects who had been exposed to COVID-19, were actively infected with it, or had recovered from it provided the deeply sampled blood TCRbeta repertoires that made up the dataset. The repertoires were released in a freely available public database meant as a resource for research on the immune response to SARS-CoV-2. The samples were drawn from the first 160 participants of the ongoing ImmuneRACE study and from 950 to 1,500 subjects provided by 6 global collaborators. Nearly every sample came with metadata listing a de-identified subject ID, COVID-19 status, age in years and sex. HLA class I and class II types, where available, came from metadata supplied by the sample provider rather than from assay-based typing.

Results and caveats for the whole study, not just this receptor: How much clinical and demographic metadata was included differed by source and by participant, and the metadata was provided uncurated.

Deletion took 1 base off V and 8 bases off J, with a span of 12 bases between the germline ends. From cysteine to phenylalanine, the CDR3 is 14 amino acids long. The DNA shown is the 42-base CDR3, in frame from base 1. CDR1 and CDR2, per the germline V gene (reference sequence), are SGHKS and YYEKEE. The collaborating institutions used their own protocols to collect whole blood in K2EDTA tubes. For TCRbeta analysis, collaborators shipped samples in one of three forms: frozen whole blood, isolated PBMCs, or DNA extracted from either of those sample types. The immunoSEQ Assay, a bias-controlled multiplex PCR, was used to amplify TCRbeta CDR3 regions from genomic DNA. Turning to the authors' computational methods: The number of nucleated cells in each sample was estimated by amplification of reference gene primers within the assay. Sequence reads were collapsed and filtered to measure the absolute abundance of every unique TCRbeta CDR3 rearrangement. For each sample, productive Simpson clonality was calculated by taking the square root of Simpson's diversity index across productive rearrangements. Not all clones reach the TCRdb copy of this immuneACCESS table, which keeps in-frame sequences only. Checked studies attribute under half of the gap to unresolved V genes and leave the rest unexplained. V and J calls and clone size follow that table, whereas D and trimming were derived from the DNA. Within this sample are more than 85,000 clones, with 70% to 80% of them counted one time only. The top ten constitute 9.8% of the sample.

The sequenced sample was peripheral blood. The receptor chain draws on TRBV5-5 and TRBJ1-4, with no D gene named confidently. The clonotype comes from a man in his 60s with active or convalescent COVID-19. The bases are TGTGCCAGCAGCTTGCTCAGCACCGGGGAAAAACTGTTTTTT. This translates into CASSLLSTGEKLFF.